The 13 T cell receptor beta chains given below trace back to one sample, sequenced in a study of cytomegalovirus exposure and HLA in healthy donors. Profiling relied on immunoSEQ multiplex PCR, and the TCRdb table lists in-frame clones only, not all of them. This sample has about 140,000 clones, with around 93% found just once. Sequencing was carried out using PBMCs. The receptor source for this set is a man aged 18 to 30 in good health and CMV-seropositive.

The chain combines TRBV2 with TRBJ1-4, with TRBD1 matching over 7 bases. The CDR3 spans 13 residues. Germline V gene data show CDR1 as SNHLY and CDR2 as FYNNEI. Germline trimming cut 6 bases from V and 8 bases from J; bases unmatched to any gene: 6. CDR3 sequence (DNA): TGTGCCAGCAGGGACAGGCGTTCCGAAAAACTGTTTTTT. Amino acid sequence: CASRDRRSEKLFF.

The chain's CDR3 is CASSLELAGAYNEQFF. The CDR3 nucleotides read TGCGCCAGCAGCTTGGAACTAGCGGGCGCCTACAATGAGCAGTTCTTC. J is TRBJ2-1 and V is TRBV5-1; 9 bases match TRBD2. V lost 0 bases, J lost 2 bases, and 3 bases stayed unmatched. Germline CDR1 and CDR2: SGHRS and YFSETQ. The CDR3 has 16 residues.

The chain carries TRBV2 and TRBJ2-1; TRBD2 matches 14 bases. J was trimmed by 9 bases and V by 3 bases; bases with no gene match: 4. The CDR3 runs to 15 residues. Germline CDR1 SNHLY, CDR2 FYNNEI. The CDR3 DNA is TGTGCCAGCAGTGAGGGACTAGCGGGAGTAATTGAGCAGTTCTTC. Protein: CASSEGLAGVIEQFF. Together with reference TRBV2 and TRBJ2-1, the CDR3 gives the full variable domain: EPEVTQTPSHQVTQMGQEVILRCVPISNHLYFYWYRQILGQKVEFLVSFYNNEISEKSEIFDDQFSVERPDGSNFTLKIRSTKLEDSAMYFCASSEGLAGVIEQFFGPGTRLTVL.

This clone appeared once. The chain couples TRBV28 to TRBJ1-5; D is unclear. V lost 7 bases, J lost 1 base, and 5 bases lay in between. There are 12 residues in the CDR3. The germline V gene encodes CDR1 MDHEN and CDR2 SYDVKM. CDR3 residues: CASTESNQPQHF. The CDR3 DNA is TGTGCCAGCACAGAAAGCAATCAGCCCCAGCATTTT.

The chain links TRBV19 to TRBJ2-5; 7 nucleotides line up with TRBD1. The V gene's germline CDR1 is LNHDA and CDR2 SQIVND (reference sequence). The CDR3 runs to 13 residues. With 5 bases clipped from V and 2 bases from J, the junction kept 2 bases outside the gene matches. CDR3 sequence: CASSLGQQETQYF. The CDR3 bases are TGTGCCAGTAGTTTGGGACAGCAAGAGACCCAGTACTTC.

The CDR3 region has the DNA TGTGCCAGCAGAGCTTTAAAGGGGGCCCACACTGAAGCTTTCTTT. The encoded protein is CASRALKGAHTEAFF. This chain uses TRBV6-5 with TRBJ1-1; 7 bases are a match to TRBD1. CDR1 and CDR2 (germline): MNHEY, SVGAGI. The junction had 10 bases not matched to a gene; V was cut back by 6 bases and J by 3 bases. This CDR3 has 15 residues.

The chain employs TRBV28 and TRBJ2-3; tentative D call: TRBD2 (6 bases). The CDR3 has 17 amino acids. Trimming cost V 5 bases and J 7 bases, with 25 bases left between them. Per germline, CDR1 MDHEN and CDR2 SYDVKM. The CDR3 loop is CASSPGGGAGTPHTQYF. CDR3 coding DNA: TGTGCCAGCAGTCCCGGAGGTGGGGCGGGAACCCCACATACGCAGTATTTT.

The chain combines TRBV7-2 with TRBJ1-1; tentatively, D is TRBD1 (5 bases). The V and J ends lost 4 bases and 3 bases respectively, with 9 bases between them. The CDR3 is 13 residues long. CDR1 SGHTA and CDR2 FQGNSA come from the germline V gene. In nucleotides, the CDR3 is TGTGCCAGCAGCTCTCGGGGGTACACTGAAGCTTTCTTT. As protein: CASSSRGYTEAFF. Supplemented by reference TRBV7-2 and TRBJ1-1, the full variable domain reads GAGVSQSPSNKVTEKGKDVELRCDPISGHTALYWYRQSLGQGLEFLIYFQGNSAPDKSGLPSDRFSAERTGGSVSTLTIQRTQQEDSAVYLCASSSRGYTEAFFGQGTRLTVV.

With respect to this clone: An end of the junction does not agree with germline; a read error may underlie this. This chain links TRBV27 with TRBJ2-4; D call uncertain. Germline V gene sequence: CDR1 MNHEY, CDR2 SMNVEV (reference sequence). The CDR3 length is 17 residues. Here the CDR3 reads CASSLGYPSVAKNIQYF. In DNA form, the CDR3 reads TGTGCCAGCAGTTTAGGATACCCCTCGGTAGCCAAAAATATTCAGTACTTC.

The V call is TRBV25-1, the J call TRBJ1-1; 8 bases align to TRBD1. Germline lookup yields CDR1 MGHDK and CDR2 SYGVNS. Trimming cost V 7 bases and J 8 bases; bases outside gene matches: 12. The CDR3 spans 14 residues. CDR3 loop: CASTHDRGLSEAFF. The CDR3 DNA follows: TGTGCCAGCACCCACGACAGGGGACTTTCCGAAGCTTTCTTT.

V gene TRBV4-2 combines with J gene TRBJ1-1; D is unresolved. V dropped 1 base and J dropped 4 bases, with 16 bases sitting between them. Germline values: CDR1 LGHNA, CDR2 YNFKEQ. CDR3 length: 16 amino acids. The CDR3 DNA reads TGTGCCAGCAGCCAAGTCCGTCGACGGGAGTCCACTGAAGCTTTCTTT. Its translation is CASSQVRRRESTEAFF.

This chain links TRBV7-2 with TRBJ1-1, with D tentatively TRBD1 (5 bases). This CDR3 has 14 amino acids. The germline V gene encodes CDR1 SGHTA and CDR2 FQGNSA. V dropped 6 bases and J dropped 1 base, with 12 bases sitting between them. The CDR3 sequence: CASSDSRTNTEAFF. Written as DNA, the CDR3 is TGTGCCAGCAGTGACAGTCGGACGAACACTGAAGCTTTCTTT.

The CDR3 loop reads CATSQPGQGVNEQFF. The CDR3, as DNA: TGTGCCACCTCACAACCGGGACAGGGGGTTAATGAGCAGTTCTTC. This chain links TRBV6-6 with TRBJ2-1, with 11 nucleotides matching TRBD1. V shed 10 bases, J shed 7 bases, and the junction held 12 bases outside the gene matches. Per the germline V gene, CDR1 is MNHNY and CDR2 is SVGAGI (reference sequence). This CDR3 comprises 15 residues.